One and the same sample provided the 15 T cell receptor beta chains below, sequenced in a study of blood T cell repertoires in COVID-19. Here immunoSEQ multiplex PCR was the method, and the copy in TCRdb shows in-frame clones only, minus some. The table lists 210,000 or so clones, over 75% of them singletons. Input material: peripheral blood. The receptor set was obtained from a man aged 40-49 years with active or convalescent COVID-19.

The V and J genes are TRBV18 and TRBJ1-5, with 7 bases fitting TRBD1. Germline CDR1 is KGHSH and CDR2 is LQKENI. The CDR3 has 15 residues. Losses at the gene ends were 3 bases for V and 5 bases for J; bases not matched to a gene: 7. The CDR3 protein is CASSPGTGEHQPQHF. Written as DNA, the CDR3 is TGTGCCAGCTCACCCGGAACAGGGGAGCATCAGCCCCAGCATTTT.

This clone was counted a few times. The J gene is TRBJ2-2, the V gene TRBV6-5, with D uncertain. CDR3 size: 15 residues. Per germline, CDR1 MNHEY and CDR2 SVGAGI. Trimming left V 3 bases short and J 1 base short, with 9 bases between. The CDR3 loop reads CASSYNSLNTGELFF. In DNA form, the CDR3 reads TGTGCCAGCAGTTATAACAGCCTGAACACCGGGGAGCTGTTTTTT.

This clone was detected once. J is TRBJ1-4 and V is TRBV10-1; D gene ambiguous. V dropped 2 bases and J dropped 0 bases, with 13 bases sitting between them. CDR1 WNHNN and CDR2 SYGVQD come from the germline V gene (reference sequence). CDR3 size: 17 residues. This CDR3 reads CASSEESYRATNEKLFF. The CDR3, as DNA: TGCGCCAGCAGTGAGGAGAGCTACCGAGCAACTAATGAAAAACTGTTTTTT.

The chain joins TRBV5-1 to TRBJ2-5; weak D call: TRBD2 (6 bases). CDR3 length: 20 amino acids. The germline V gene encodes CDR1 SGHRS and CDR2 YFSETQ. Trimming stripped 3 bases from V and 2 bases from J, with 29 bases between. The CDR3 reads CASSWGDLVWSPRGQETQYF. The CDR3 DNA is TGCGCCAGCAGCTGGGGGGATCTAGTCTGGTCCCCCCGAGGTCAAGAGACCCAGTACTTC.

The chain links TRBV9 to TRBJ2-4, with TRBD1 matching 11 bases. The V segment lost 4 bases and the J segment 5 bases; nucleotides outside the gene matches: 8. The V gene's germline CDR1 is SGDLS and CDR2 YYNGEE. The CDR3 has 16 residues. Written as DNA, the CDR3 is TGTGCCAGCAGCCCGGGACCGGGACAGGGGGAAAACATTCAGTACTTC. Its translation: CASSPGPGQGENIQYF. The full variable domain, rest sourced from reference TRBV9 and TRBJ2-4, is DSGVTQTPKHLITATGQRVTLRCSPRSGDLSVYWYQQSLDQGLQFLIQYYNGEERAKGNILERFSAQQFPDLHSELNLSSLELGDSALYFCASSPGPGQGENIQYFGAGTRLSVL.

This chain joins TRBV18 and TRBJ2-3; no clear D gene. Germline CDR1 and CDR2: KGHSH and LQKENI. The CDR3 runs to 13 residues. The V and J ends lost 4 bases and 6 bases respectively, with 11 bases between them. The CDR3 sequence is CASSQGFGDTQYF. As DNA, the CDR3 is TGTGCCAGCTCACAAGGTTTCGGGGATACGCAGTATTTT. Together with reference TRBV18 and TRBJ2-3, the CDR3 gives the full variable domain: NAGVMQNPRHLVRRRGQEARLRCSPMKGHSHVYWYRQLPEEGLKFMVYLQKENIIDESGMPKERFSAEFPKEGPSILRIQQVVRGDSAAYFCASSQGFGDTQYFGPGTRLTVL.

In its sample, this clone was seen once. The genes are TRBV27 and TRBJ1-6, with 7 bases lining up with TRBD1. Germline V CDR1 and CDR2: MNHEY, SMNVEV (reference sequence). Germline trimming cut 0 bases from V and 9 bases from J; bases unmatched to any gene: 5. The CDR3 length is 15 residues. The CDR3 sequence is CASSLSEGARSPLHF. CDR3 in DNA: TGTGCCAGCAGTTTATCAGAGGGGGCACGTTCACCCCTCCACTTT.

The V and J genes are TRBV5-1 and TRBJ1-1, with 8 positions matching TRBD1. The germline CDR1 and CDR2 sequences are SGHRS and YFSETQ. V trimming: 3 bases; J trimming: 2 bases; junction bases outside the gene matches: 3. The CDR3 contains 14 residues. CDR3 coding DNA: TGCGCCAGCAGCTCCAGGGGGCCTAACACTGAAGCTTTCTTT. This gives the protein CASSSRGPNTEAFF.

The gene calls are TRBV18 and TRBJ1-5, with D unclear. Germline CDR1 reads KGHSH; CDR2 reads LQKENI. Trimming took off 3 bases at V and 1 base at J, with 10 bases between the two ends. The CDR3 contains 15 residues. The DNA of the CDR3 is TGTGCCAGCTCACCTCTCAGTCCAAGCAATCAGCCCCAGCATTTT. It encodes CASSPLSPSNQPQHF.

The rearrangement joins TRBV15 to TRBJ1-1, with TRBD1 identical over 7 bases. The V gene's germline CDR1 is LNHNV and CDR2 YYDKDF (reference sequence). With 0 bases clipped from V and 4 bases from J, the junction kept 2 bases outside the gene matches. The CDR3 consists of 14 residues. The chain's CDR3 is CATSRDAGGTEAFF. CDR3 nucleotides: TGTGCCACCAGCAGAGATGCAGGGGGCACTGAAGCTTTCTTT. The entire variable domain, with the rest obtained from reference TRBV15 and TRBJ1-1, is as follows: DAMVIQNPRYQVTQFGKPVTLSCSQTLNHNVMYWYQQKSSQAPKLLFHYYDKDFNNEADTPDNFQSRRPNTSFCFLDIRSPGLGDTAMYLCATSRDAGGTEAFFGQGTRLTVV.

The J gene is TRBJ1-1, the V gene TRBV7-9; possible D gene TRBD1, 6 bases. The CDR3 loop spans 12 amino acids. In germline, CDR1 is SEHNR, CDR2 FQNEAQ (reference sequence). V was clipped by 5 bases and J by 5 bases, with 9 bases between them. CDR3 sequence (DNA): TGTGCCAGCAGCCCGGGACATACTGAAGCTTTCTTT. It is translated as CASSPGHTEAFF.

For this clone: This CDR3 is also generated by other DNA sequences in the sample. The chain links TRBV19 to TRBJ2-3; D uncertain. Between the trimmed V and J ends, which lost 1 base and 6 bases, there was a span of 2 bases. Germline-derived CDR1 and CDR2 are LNHDA and SQIVND (reference sequence). CDR3 size: 11 residues. CDR3 region: CASSIADTQYF. DNA for the CDR3: TGTGCCAGTAGTATAGCGGATACGCAGTATTTT.

The CDR3 loop is CASSYSSGGRPAEAFF. In DNA form, the CDR3 reads TGTGCCAGCAGTTACTCGAGTGGGGGCCGGCCCGCTGAAGCTTTCTTT. This chain joins TRBV6-5 and TRBJ1-1; the D gene is possibly TRBD1 (6 bases). With 0 bases removed from V and 6 bases from J, the gap between germline ends came to 17 bases. Per germline, CDR1 MNHEY and CDR2 SVGAGI. CDR3 size: 16 residues.

The gene calls are TRBV7-8 and TRBJ2-1; TRBD2 matches 8 bases. Per the germline V gene, CDR1 is SGHVS and CDR2 is FQNEAQ. The J segment lost 4 bases and the V segment lost 6 bases, leaving 11 bases of the junction unmatched. This CDR3 contains 16 residues. CDR3 DNA sequence: TGTGCCAGCAGGGACCTCCGGCGGGAGGTTTACAATGAGCAGTTCTTC. The encoded protein is CASRDLRREVYNEQFF.

The rearrangement uses TRBV2 and TRBJ2-5; D not certain. The CDR3 totals 13 residues. V was trimmed by 3 bases and J by 2 bases, leaving 7 bases between them. CDR1 SNHLY and CDR2 FYNNEI come from the germline V gene. DNA for the CDR3: TGTGCCAGCAGTGAGGAGTTTCAAGAGACCCAGTACTTC. This sequence encodes CASSEEFQETQYF.